Below are 10 T cell receptor beta chains sequenced from a single sample in a study of OX40 agonist ivuxolimab in advanced cancers. Profiling relied on immunoSEQ multiplex PCR, and the TCRdb table lists in-frame clones only, not all of them. The sample holds 60,000 to 80,000 clones, about 88% seen once. The sample in question was CD4+ or CD8+ T cells sorted from blood, obtained in a trial of the OX40 agonist ivuxolimab. These receptors originate from an adult with an advanced solid tumor such as melanoma, head and neck, liver or kidney cancer.

The chain employs TRBV5-8 and TRBJ2-2; no clear D gene. The CDR3 is 13 residues long. The V end lost 2 bases, the J end lost 6 bases, and 8 bases lay between the germline ends. CDR1 and CDR2 (germline): SGHTS, YDEGEE. The CDR3 reads CASSFRLAGELFF. The CDR3 nucleotides are TGTGCCAGCAGCTTCCGGCTCGCCGGGGAGCTGTTTTTT.

The sample holds one count of this clone. The rearrangement uses TRBV7-2 and TRBJ1-1; possibly TRBD1 for D (5 bases). The CDR3 runs to 10 residues. CDR1 and CDR2 (germline): SGHTA, FQGNSA. The CDR3 sequence: CAIGGTEAFF. CDR3 coding DNA: TGTGCTATTGGGGGCACTGAAGCTTTCTTT.

This rearrangement joins TRBV5-1 to TRBJ2-7; D ambiguous. The CDR3 runs to 12 residues. CDR1 SGHRS and CDR2 YFSETQ come from the germline V gene. Trimming left V 0 bases short and J 2 bases short, with 3 bases between. The CDR3 bases are TGCGCCAGCAGCTTGGATGCCTACGAGCAGTACTTC. Its protein product is CASSLDAYEQYF.

The chain uses TRBV5-6 and TRBJ1-6; 7 nucleotides line up with TRBD1. From germline, CDR1 is SGHDT and CDR2 YYEEEE. CDR3 length: 14 residues. V shed 2 bases, J shed 5 bases, and the junction held 1 base outside the gene matches. The CDR3 DNA is TGTGCCAGCAGCTTAGGGGGCGATAATTCACCCCTCCACTTT. Translating gives CASSLGGDNSPLHF.

For this clone: One end of the junction is discordant with germline, which a read error may explain. The V and J genes are TRBV28 and TRBJ2-3; TRBD1 matches at 8 bases. Germline values: CDR1 MDHEN, CDR2 SYDVKM. The CDR3 runs 12 residues. In DNA, the CDR3 is TGTGCCAGCAGTTCCAGGGGGCGGGTCCTCTTTTTT. Amino acid sequence: CASSSRGRVLFF.

The J gene is TRBJ1-4, the V gene TRBV6-5, with D possibly TRBD1 on 6 matching bases. CDR1 and CDR2 from the germline V gene are MNHEY and SVGAGI. The CDR3 has 16 residues. V lost 1 base, J lost 8 bases, and 17 bases lay in between. The CDR3 DNA is TGTGCCAGCAGTTACTTTGGGGGGGCGAACAGCGAAAAACTGTTTTTT. As protein: CASSYFGGANSEKLFF.

The V gene is TRBV28, the J gene TRBJ2-5, with 9 bases matching TRBD2. The DNA end is a closer match to TRBJ2-7, so the J assignment may be wrong. CDR1 MDHEN and CDR2 SYDVKM come from the germline V gene. The CDR3 is 14 amino acids. In nucleotides, the CDR3 is TGTGCCAGCAGTTTACTAGCGGGACGCTACGAGCAGTACTTC. It translates to CASSLLAGRYEQYF.

The V gene is TRBV5-4, the J gene TRBJ2-3; TRBD2 aligns across 12 bases. This CDR3 contains 16 residues. Losses at the gene ends were 5 bases for V and 3 bases for J; bases not matched to a gene: 7. The germline gives CDR1 SGHNT, CDR2 YYREEE (reference sequence). CDR3 sequence reads: CASSSTSGGNTDTQYF. Here the CDR3 DNA reads TGTGCCAGCAGTTCCACTAGCGGGGGGAATACAGATACGCAGTATTTT.

This chain joins TRBV4-1 and TRBJ2-3, with TRBD1 identical over 7 bases. Trimming took 4 bases from V and 2 from J; bases not matched to a gene: 9. Germline values: CDR1 MGHRA, CDR2 YSYEKL. The CDR3 runs to 16 residues. CDR3 loop: CASSRRTGKSTDTQYF. In DNA, the CDR3 is TGCGCCAGCAGCCGAAGGACAGGAAAATCCACAGATACGCAGTATTTT.

This chain links TRBV18 with TRBJ1-3; D not resolved. The CDR3 is 13 amino acids. From germline, CDR1 is KGHSH and CDR2 LQKENI. Trimming took 3 bases from V and 9 from J, leaving 12 bases between them. The CDR3 reads CASSPTLLGTIYF. The CDR3 bases are TGTGCCAGCTCACCGACTTTGCTTGGCACCATATATTTT.